The 25 T cell receptor beta chains below come from one sample, sequenced in a study of T cells in localized non-small cell lung cancer. Generated by immunoSEQ multiplex PCR, the TCRdb table keeps only in-frame clones and is missing some. The sample consists of 20,000 to 25,000 clones, around 85% of them appearing once. The sequenced sample was peripheral blood, obtained before any cancer treatment. These TCRs come from a woman aged 35-70 years with stage I lung adenocarcinoma.

The chain links TRBV15 to TRBJ1-1, with unresolved D. With 0 bases removed from V and 5 bases from J, the gap between germline ends came to 4 bases. Germline CDR1 reads LNHNV; CDR2 reads YYDKDF (reference sequence). The CDR3 is 12 residues long. The CDR3 sequence is CATSRDQTEAFF. As DNA, the CDR3 is TGTGCCACCAGCAGAGACCAGACTGAAGCTTTCTTT.

The chain carries TRBV5-4 and TRBJ2-5; TRBD2 agrees at 7 bases. The germline gives CDR1 SGHNT, CDR2 YYREEE (reference sequence). Losses at the gene ends were 3 bases for V and 2 bases for J; bases not matched to a gene: 4. The CDR3 has 14 amino acids. The CDR3 nucleotides are TGTGCCAGCAGCTCGTTCGGGGGGCAAGAGACCCAGTACTTC. The encoded protein is CASSSFGGQETQYF.

The rearrangement links TRBV11-2 to TRBJ2-7; D perhaps matches TRBD1 (6 bases). CDR3 length: 14 amino acids. From germline, CDR1 is SGHAT and CDR2 FQNNGV. V was cut by 5 bases and J by 2 bases, with 13 bases left in between. The CDR3 nucleotides are TGTGCCAGCAGCACCGACAGGACAACCTACGAGCAGTACTTC. Translating it yields CASSTDRTTYEQYF.

The chain combines TRBV28 with TRBJ1-2, with D possibly being TRBD1 (5 bases). The CDR3 contains 14 residues. Trimming removed 3 bases from V and 4 bases from J, with 12 bases in between. Germline loops: CDR1 MDHEN, CDR2 SYDVKM. CDR3 sequence: CASSLTGGAYGYTF. Here the CDR3 DNA reads TGTGCCAGCAGTTTGACGGGAGGGGCCTATGGCTACACCTTC.

This rearrangement joins TRBV6-4 to TRBJ1-2, with TRBD1 identical over 7 bases. The germline V gene encodes CDR1 MRHNA and CDR2 SNTAGT. This CDR3 spans 16 amino acids. V gave up 0 bases and J gave up 6 bases; unmatched junction bases: 10. CDR3 sequence (DNA): TGTGCCAGCAGTGACTCAGGAAAGGGGGCTCTGGATGGCTACACCTTC. As protein: CASSDSGKGALDGYTF.

The chain recombines TRBV5-1 with TRBJ2-6, with D unresolved. Trimming removed 0 bases at V and 0 bases at J, with 7 bases between. The CDR3 is 16 amino acids. Germline assignment: CDR1 SGHRS and CDR2 YFSETQ. CDR3: CASSLATGSGANVLTF. CDR3 sequence (DNA): TGCGCCAGCAGCTTGGCCACGGGCTCTGGGGCCAACGTCCTGACTTTC. The variable domain in full, with the rest retrieved from reference TRBV5-1 and TRBJ2-6, is KAGVTQTPRYLIKTRGQQVTLSCSPISGHRSVSWYQQTPGQGLQFLFEYFSETQRNKGNFPGRFSGRQFSNSRSEMNVSTLELGDSALYLCASSLATGSGANVLTFGAGSRLTVL.

The gene calls are TRBV6-5 and TRBJ1-3; 10 bases line up with TRBD1. CDR1 MNHEY and CDR2 SVGAGI come from the germline V gene. J lost 8 bases, V lost 3 bases, and 7 bases had no gene match. The CDR3 runs to 15 residues. CDR3 residues: CASSYSDRGGYTIYF. CDR3 bases: TGTGCCAGCAGTTATTCGGACAGGGGGGGGTACACCATATATTTT.

This chain connects TRBV28 to TRBJ1-3; tentative D call: TRBD1 (5 bases). CDR3 size: 16 residues. V was cut by 4 bases and J by 2 bases, with 15 bases left in between. Germline V gene lookup returns CDR1 MDHEN and CDR2 SYDVKM. The DNA of the CDR3 is TGTGCCAGCAGTTCCCAGGGAATTGGGGCTGGAAACACCATATATTTT. It encodes CASSSQGIGAGNTIYF. Looking up the rest from reference TRBV28 and TRBJ1-3 gives the full variable domain: DVKVTQSSRYLVKRTGEKVFLECVQDMDHENMFWYRQDPGLGLRLIYFSYDVKMKEKGDIPEGYSVSREKKERFSLILESASTNQTSMYLCASSSQGIGAGNTIYFGEGSWLTVV.

This clone showed up just once. V is TRBV28 and J is TRBJ1-4, with TRBD1 as a possible D gene (5 bases). CDR3 size: 16 residues. The germline V and J ends were trimmed by 7 bases and 2 bases, with 17 bases remaining between them. Looked up from germline, CDR1 is MDHEN and CDR2 is SYDVKM. This CDR3 reads CASNPTEEGTNEKLFF. CDR3 nucleotides: TGTGCCAGCAATCCCACGGAGGAGGGGACTAATGAAAAACTGTTTTTT.

The rearrangement links TRBV9 to TRBJ2-7; the D gene is possibly TRBD1 (6 bases). The CDR3 length is 15 residues. The V gene's germline CDR1 is SGDLS and CDR2 YYNGEE. Trimming pared 3 bases from V and 3 bases from J, leaving 16 bases between. CDR3 DNA sequence: TGTGCCAGCAGCGATGGACAGAACTCGTACTACGAGCAGTACTTC. Translated, it gives CASSDGQNSYYEQYF.

The count of this clone is one. The chain carries TRBV2 and TRBJ1-4; TRBD1 aligns across 9 bases. The germline V gene has CDR1 SNHLY and CDR2 FYNNEI. The CDR3 extends over 15 amino acids. V trimming: 8 bases; J trimming: 8 bases; junction bases outside the gene matches: 12. The CDR3 DNA sequence: TGTGCCAGCGTCCCGGGACAGGGTCGGAAGGAAAAACTGTTTTTT. This encodes CASVPGQGRKEKLFF. Together with reference TRBV2 and TRBJ1-4, the CDR3 gives the full variable domain: EPEVTQTPSHQVTQMGQEVILRCVPISNHLYFYWYRQILGQKVEFLVSFYNNEISEKSEIFDDQFSVERPDGSNFTLKIRSTKLEDSAMYFCASVPGQGRKEKLFFGSGTQLSVL.

This clone was observed a single time. The chain couples TRBV21-1 to TRBJ1-1. TRBV21-1 is recorded as a pseudogene. The CDR3 spans 17 residues. CDR3 coding DNA: TGTGCCAGCAGCAAAGATGGTCGAAGGGAAACTCACACTGAAGCTTTCTTT. It is translated as CASSKDGRRETHTEAFF.

The CDR3: CSVGEAQIYGYTF. CDR3 DNA sequence: TGCAGCGTTGGGGAAGCACAGATCTATGGCTACACCTTC. V usage is TRBV29-1 and J usage is TRBJ1-2, with D uncertain. Germline CDR1 is SQVTM and CDR2 is ANQGSEA. Trimming took 4 bases from V and 4 from J, leaving 13 bases between them. CDR3 size: 13 residues.

The chain is built from TRBV10-3 and TRBJ2-4, with 7 bases fitting TRBD2. The junction had 5 bases not matched to a gene; V was cut back by 2 bases and J by 4 bases. The CDR3 has 15 amino acids. Looked up from germline, CDR1 is ENHRY and CDR2 is SYGVKD. CDR3 bases: TGTGCCATCAGTGAGGCTAGCGGACTAAAAAACATTCAGTACTTC. Its protein is CAISEASGLKNIQYF.

The rearrangement links TRBV11-2 to TRBJ1-4; no clear D gene. The CDR3 is 13 residues long. The germline V gene has CDR1 SGHAT and CDR2 FQNNGV. V lost 3 bases and J 5 bases, leaving 7 bases between the germline ends. CDR3 coding DNA: TGTGCCAGCAGCTTCGTAGGGAATGAAAAACTGTTTTTT. This sequence encodes CASSFVGNEKLFF.

This chain connects TRBV19 to TRBJ2-1; the D gene could be TRBD1 or TRBD2 (5 bases each). Deletions cut 3 bases from V and 12 bases from J, with 18 bases between. Germline assignment: CDR1 LNHDA and CDR2 SQIVND (reference sequence). The CDR3 is 14 residues long. The CDR3 DNA sequence: TGTGCCAGTAGTATGAAGTCCGGGGCGTTTAGGCAGTTCTTC. This translates into CASSMKSGAFRQFF.

This clone was observed a single time. The rearrangement links TRBV2 to TRBJ1-3, with 10 bases identical to TRBD1. CDR3 length: 17 amino acids. V lost 2 bases, J lost 0 bases, and 4 bases stayed unmatched. Germline V gene lookup returns CDR1 SNHLY and CDR2 FYNNEI. CDR3 nucleotide sequence: TGTGCCAGCAGTGAAAGACAGGGGGCGCGCTCTGGAAACACCATATATTTT. This encodes CASSERQGARSGNTIYF.

The chain has TRBV25-1 and TRBJ1-2; D might be TRBD1 (6 bases). The V and J ends lost 1 base and 6 bases respectively, with 18 bases between them. Germline CDR1 MGHDK, CDR2 SYGVNS. CDR3 length: 16 amino acids. The CDR3 reads CASSESIPGQSNGYTF. The CDR3 DNA is TGTGCCAGCAGTGAATCCATTCCAGGACAGAGTAATGGCTACACCTTC.

The chain employs TRBV7-9 and TRBJ2-2; D uncertain. V was clipped by 0 bases and J by 1 base, with 9 bases between them. The CDR3 totals 16 residues. CDR1 and CDR2 (germline): SEHNR, FQNEAQ (reference sequence). As DNA, the CDR3 is TGTGCCAGCAGCTTAGCTGCTACCCTGAACACCGGGGAGCTGTTTTTT. It translates to CASSLAATLNTGELFF. Drawing the rest from reference TRBV7-9 and TRBJ2-2, the complete variable domain is DTGVSQNPRHKITKRGQNVTFRCDPISEHNRLYWYRQTLGQGPEFLTYFQNEAQLEKSRLLSDRFSAERPKGSFSTLEIQRTEQGDSAMYLCASSLAATLNTGELFFGEGSRLTVL.

The V and J genes are TRBV6-5 and TRBJ2-7, with no clear D. V lost 8 bases to trimming and J lost 2 bases, with 10 bases between them. Germline CDR1 reads MNHEY; CDR2 reads SVGAGI. This CDR3 spans 12 amino acids. CDR3 amino acids: CASGVGTYEQYF. Here the CDR3 DNA reads TGTGCCAGCGGGGTGGGGACCTACGAGCAGTACTTC.

CDR3 region: CASSLQGSRQPQHF. In DNA form, the CDR3 reads TGTGCCAGCAGCCTACAGGGGTCTCGGCAGCCCCAGCATTTT. This chain links TRBV5-4 with TRBJ1-5; 7 bases match TRBD1. CDR3 length equals 14 residues. V shed 4 bases, J shed 7 bases, and the junction held 8 bases outside the gene matches. In germline, CDR1 is SGHNT, CDR2 YYREEE (reference sequence).

The V and J genes are TRBV14 and TRBJ2-2; no clear D. The V gene's germline CDR1 is SGHDN and CDR2 FVKESK. The CDR3 length is 13 residues. Deletions cut 5 bases from V and 0 bases from J, with 4 bases between. CDR3 region: CASSRTNTGELFF. DNA for the CDR3: TGTGCCAGCAGCAGGACGAACACCGGGGAGCTGTTTTTT. The full variable domain, with the rest looked up from reference TRBV14 and TRBJ2-2, is EAGVTQFPSHSVIEKGQTVTLRCDPISGHDNLYWYRRVMGKEIKFLLHFVKESKQDESGMPNNRFLAERTGGTYSTLKVQPAELEDSGVYFCASSRTNTGELFFGEGSRLTVL.

The chain couples TRBV4-2 to TRBJ2-3; TRBD2 is a possible D gene (5 bases). V shed 0 bases and J shed 1 base, with 8 bases lying between them. Germline V gives CDR1 LGHNA, CDR2 YNFKEQ. CDR3 size: 15 residues. The CDR3 is CASSQELRGTDTQYF. For the CDR3, the DNA is TGTGCCAGCAGCCAAGAACTGCGGGGCACAGATACGCAGTATTTT.

The chain uses TRBV30 and TRBJ1-4; D might be TRBD1 (5 bases). Trimming cost V 1 base and J 10 bases, with 13 bases left between them. CDR1 GTSNPN and CDR2 SVGIG come from the germline V gene (reference sequence). This CDR3 comprises 13 residues. The CDR3 spells CAWSAGPRSKLFF. For the CDR3, the DNA is TGTGCCTGGAGTGCGGGACCCAGGTCAAAACTGTTTTTT.

The chain has TRBV7-2 and TRBJ1-6; no clear D gene. The germline V and J ends were trimmed by 5 bases and 7 bases, with 9 bases remaining between them. The CDR3 consists of 13 residues. Germline V lookup: CDR1 SGHTA, CDR2 FQGNSA. Written as DNA, the CDR3 is TGTGCCAGCAGCCCTACGTTGAATTCACCCCTCCACTTT. Protein: CASSPTLNSPLHF.